One sample yielded the 25 T cell receptor beta chains listed below, sequenced in a study of cytomegalovirus exposure and HLA in healthy donors. Clones were read by immunoSEQ multiplex PCR, and TCRdb kept only the in-frame ones, dropping some. The data show approximately 120,000 clones, about nine tenths seen once. Material: PBMCs. These receptors were obtained from a young woman in good health and CMV-seronegative.

V gene TRBV6-5 combines with J gene TRBJ1-5, with D maybe TRBD1 (6 bases). Trimming left V 6 bases short and J 0 bases short, with 12 bases between. Germline-derived CDR1 and CDR2 are MNHEY and SVGAGI. The CDR3 extends over 15 amino acids. DNA for the CDR3: TGTGCCAGCAGGTTGGACAGTCTTAGCAATCAGCCCCAGCATTTT. The encoded protein is CASRLDSLSNQPQHF.

The chain has TRBV19 and TRBJ2-7; 8 nucleotides line up with TRBD1. From germline, CDR1 is LNHDA and CDR2 SQIVND (reference sequence). This CDR3 comprises 15 residues. After removal of 5 bases from V and 2 bases from J, the junction contained 8 bases not matched to a gene. The CDR3 sequence: CASSVSSGQAYEQYF. The CDR3 coding sequence is TGTGCCAGTAGTGTCTCGTCGGGACAGGCCTACGAGCAGTACTTC.

DNA of the CDR3: TGTGCCAGCAGTGCCCGGACAGCAGATCAGCCCCAGCATTTT. Its protein is CASSARTADQPQHF. This chain connects TRBV2 to TRBJ1-5; tentatively, D is TRBD1 (6 bases). The length of the CDR3 is 14 residues. V was trimmed by 4 bases and J by 5 bases, leaving 12 bases between them. Germline values: CDR1 SNHLY, CDR2 FYNNEI.

Worth noting for this clone: Other nucleotide sequences from this sample produce the same CDR3. The chain carries TRBV7-2 and TRBJ2-2; unclear D gene. The V gene's germline CDR1 is SGHTA and CDR2 FQGNSA. The CDR3 totals 12 residues. Trimming cost V 4 bases and J 6 bases, with 6 bases left between them. CDR3 amino acids: CASSSTSGELFF. DNA of the CDR3: TGTGCCAGCAGCTCGACATCCGGGGAGCTGTTTTTT. Complete variable domain (other parts from reference TRBV7-2 and TRBJ2-2): GAGVSQSPSNKVTEKGKDVELRCDPISGHTALYWYRQSLGQGLEFLIYFQGNSAPDKSGLPSDRFSAERTGGSVSTLTIQRTQQEDSAVYLCASSSTSGELFFGEGSRLTVL.

The chain carries TRBV13 and TRBJ1-1, with D hard to call. Germline V gene data show CDR1 as PRHDT and CDR2 as FYEKMQ (reference sequence). The CDR3 loop spans 11 amino acids. Trimming shortened V by 5 bases and J by 6 bases, and 7 bases separated the two germline ends. The CDR3 DNA reads TGTGCCAGCAGCCGGAGGGCTGAAGCTTTCTTT. Residues: CASSRRAEAFF.

In this sample, this clone turned up a few times. The chain links TRBV7-9 to TRBJ1-1; 9 nucleotides align to TRBD1. The CDR3 is 17 residues long. Germline V gene data show CDR1 as SEHNR and CDR2 as FQNEAQ (reference sequence). Losses at the gene ends were 3 bases for V and 4 bases for J; bases not matched to a gene: 12. CDR3 coding DNA: TGTGCCAGCAGCTTGAATGCCGGGACAGGGACCCCCACTGAAGCTTTCTTT. It codes for CASSLNAGTGTPTEAFF.

The chain uses TRBV19 and TRBJ1-1; maybe TRBD1 (5 bases). Germline V gene data show CDR1 as LNHDA and CDR2 as SQIVND (reference sequence). The CDR3 loop spans 16 amino acids. V was clipped by 4 bases and J by 1 base, with 16 bases between them. CDR3 nucleotide sequence: TGTGCCAGTAGTACCCCAGGGAGGGCCCAGAACACTGAAGCTTTCTTT. It yields the protein CASSTPGRAQNTEAFF.

This clone was counted a few times. The chain has TRBV9 and TRBJ1-2; the D gene is possibly TRBD1 (5 bases). Germline V gene sequence: CDR1 SGDLS, CDR2 YYNGEE. This CDR3 has 12 amino acids. Trimming left V 3 bases short and J 4 bases short, with 7 bases between. As DNA, the CDR3 is TGTGCCAGCAGCGCGACAGCCTATGGCTACACCTTC. Amino acid sequence: CASSATAYGYTF.

The chain is built from TRBV28 and TRBJ2-7, with 7 nucleotides matching TRBD1. J gave up 4 bases and V 6 bases, and 12 bases lay outside the gene matches. The CDR3 length is 15 residues. The germline gives CDR1 MDHEN, CDR2 SYDVKM. CDR3 region: CASSKSGTAKYEQYF. In DNA form, the CDR3 reads TGTGCCAGCAGCAAGTCCGGGACAGCAAAATACGAGCAGTACTTC. The full variable domain, in which reference TRBV28 and TRBJ2-7 provide the parts outside the CDR3, is DVKVTQSSRYLVKRTGEKVFLECVQDMDHENMFWYRQDPGLGLRLIYFSYDVKMKEKGDIPEGYSVSREKKERFSLILESASTNQTSMYLCASSKSGTAKYEQYFGPGTRLTVT.

This clone was found once. The chain links TRBV29-1 to TRBJ1-2; no reliable D call. This CDR3 comprises 10 residues. The germline gives CDR1 SQVTM, CDR2 ANQGSEA. Deletions cut 5 bases from V and 8 bases from J, with 9 bases between. The CDR3 coding sequence is TGCAGCGTTTTATCGGGGGGCTACACCTTC. Residues: CSVLSGGYTF.

V gene TRBV28 combines with J gene TRBJ2-3; D is perhaps TRBD2 (7 bases). Deletions cut 7 bases from V and 4 bases from J, with 15 bases between. The CDR3 is 14 amino acids. The germline V gene encodes CDR1 MDHEN and CDR2 SYDVKM. In nucleotides, the CDR3 is TGTGCCAGCATCTACAGGGAGGGATCAGATACGCAGTATTTT. Protein sequence: CASIYREGSDTQYF.

This clone occurred once. The chain couples TRBV30 to TRBJ2-3; 9 nucleotides line up with TRBD2. The CDR3 covers 15 residues. Per germline, CDR1 GTSNPN and CDR2 SVGIG (reference sequence). J gave up 3 bases and V 5 bases, and 9 bases lay outside the gene matches. The CDR3 loop is CAWAPGSGRTDTQYF. The CDR3 region has the DNA TGTGCCTGGGCCCCCGGTAGCGGGAGAACAGATACGCAGTATTTT.

The chain combines TRBV11-2 with TRBJ1-2; possibly TRBD1 for D (6 bases). CDR3 length: 15 residues. V shed 5 bases and J shed 3 bases, with 16 bases lying between them. Looked up from germline, CDR1 is SGHAT and CDR2 is FQNNGV. CDR3 sequence: CASSGSGVNDYGYTF. The DNA of the CDR3 is TGTGCCAGCAGCGGTTCAGGGGTAAACGACTATGGCTACACCTTC.

This clone occurred a few times. The chain is built from TRBV7-7 and TRBJ2-7; the D gene is possibly TRBD1 (8 bases). The CDR3 runs to 16 residues. Germline V gene data show CDR1 as SSHAT and CDR2 as FNYEAQ (reference sequence). Trimming removed 5 bases at V and 4 bases at J, with 21 bases between. The CDR3 region is CASSVRETGEGYEQYF. The DNA of the CDR3 is TGTGCCAGCAGCGTAAGGGAGACAGGGGAGGGATACGAGCAGTACTTC.

The chain links TRBV29-1 to TRBJ1-1, with D uncertain. This CDR3 is 10 amino acids long. V was cut by 7 bases and J by 2 bases, with 5 bases left in between. Germline V gives CDR1 SQVTM, CDR2 ANQGSEA. CDR3 bases: TGCAGCGGCGAAAACACTGAAGCTTTCTTT. Translating it yields CSGENTEAFF.

This clone was counted once. In DNA form, the CDR3 reads TGTGCCCTCGACAAGGGTGTGGAGGATGAGCAGTTCTTC. Translation: CALDKGVEDEQFF. The chain combines TRBV6-1 with TRBJ2-1; a weak D match, TRBD2 (5 bases). Germline lookup yields CDR1 MNHNS and CDR2 SASEGT. V was shortened by 11 bases and J by 8 bases, with 19 bases between the two germline ends. CDR3 length equals 13 residues.

The rearrangement links TRBV6-5 to TRBJ2-7; 7 bases match TRBD1. CDR3 length: 16 residues. Germline trimming cut 2 bases from V and 3 bases from J; bases unmatched to any gene: 10. The germline V gene encodes CDR1 MNHEY and CDR2 SVGAGI. CDR3 sequence: CASSYPVGAGGYEQYF. Here the CDR3 DNA reads TGTGCCAGCAGTTACCCAGTCGGGGCAGGGGGCTACGAGCAGTACTTC.

This CDR3 reads CASSEDRGYGNTIYF. The CDR3 nucleotides read TGTGCCAGCTCAGAGGACAGGGGGTACGGAAACACCATATATTTT. The rearrangement links TRBV18 to TRBJ1-3; 10 positions match TRBD1. The CDR3 has 15 residues. J was trimmed by 4 bases and V by 5 bases; bases with no gene match: 5. CDR1 is KGHSH and CDR2 is LQKENI in the germline V gene.

The rearrangement joins TRBV7-9 to TRBJ2-3, with D perhaps TRBD1 (6 bases). V lost 6 bases, J lost 2 bases, and 15 bases lay in between. Germline CDR1 is SEHNR and CDR2 is FQNEAQ (reference sequence). The CDR3 is 15 amino acids. CDR3 amino acids: CASSHTGLATDTQYF. The DNA of the CDR3 is TGTGCCAGCAGTCATACAGGGTTAGCCACAGATACGCAGTATTTT.

The chain carries TRBV7-3 and TRBJ2-2; no clear D gene. V gave up 2 bases and J gave up 5 bases, with 6 bases separating them. The germline gives CDR1 SGHTA, CDR2 FQGTGA. This CDR3 is built from 13 residues. In nucleotides, the CDR3 is TGTGCCAGCAGCTTACAGGCAACCGGGGAGCTGTTTTTT. It encodes CASSLQATGELFF.

This chain links TRBV6-5 with TRBJ1-4; TRBD1 might be the D (5 bases). The CDR3 covers 14 residues. CDR1 is MNHEY and CDR2 is SVGAGI in the germline V gene. The V and J ends lost 7 bases and 0 bases respectively, with 9 bases between them. CDR3 region: CASKGHSTNEKLFF. CDR3 nucleotide sequence: TGTGCCAGCAAGGGGCATTCAACTAATGAAAAACTGTTTTTT.

V and J are TRBV5-1 and TRBJ2-1; 9 bases agree with TRBD2. CDR1 SGHRS and CDR2 YFSETQ come from the germline V gene. This CDR3 spans 16 amino acids. After removal of 0 bases from V and 9 bases from J, the junction contained 10 bases not matched to a gene. CDR3 in DNA: TGCGCCAGCAGCTTGGTTATTAGCGGGGGACGCGTTGAGCAGTTCTTC. Protein sequence: CASSLVISGGRVEQFF.

This chain links TRBV27 with TRBJ2-7; D uncertain. The V gene lost 5 bases and the J gene lost 5 bases, with 16 bases spanning the gap. This CDR3 comprises 14 residues. CDR1 is MNHEY and CDR2 is SMNVEV in the germline V gene (reference sequence). The CDR3 protein is CASSPQTQAHEQYF. The CDR3 DNA sequence: TGTGCCAGCAGTCCCCAGACCCAGGCTCACGAGCAGTACTTC.

This clone was observed once. This sequence joins TRBV13 and TRBJ1-1; the match to TRBD1 covers 8 bases. The CDR3 contains 14 residues. Germline V gives CDR1 PRHDT, CDR2 FYEKMQ (reference sequence). Trimming took 5 bases from V and 11 from J; bases not matched to a gene: 13. The CDR3: CASSPQTGTGDAFF. CDR3 nucleotides: TGTGCCAGCAGCCCTCAAACCGGGACAGGTGACGCTTTCTTT.

The chain uses TRBV6-5 and TRBJ2-2, with a tentative D call TRBD1 (6 bases). This CDR3 comprises 14 residues. Trimming left V 5 bases short and J 4 bases short, with 11 bases between. The germline gives CDR1 MNHEY, CDR2 SVGAGI. CDR3 nucleotide sequence: TGTGCCAGCAGTACCCCAGGGGTCACCGGGGAGCTGTTTTTT. Translating it yields CASSTPGVTGELFF.